The 28 T cell receptor beta chains listed next were all sequenced from one sample in a study of blood T cell repertoires in COVID-19. Sequencing was performed with immunoSEQ multiplex PCR; in TCRdb, only in-frame clones are kept and a portion is missing. The table includes a few hundred thousand clones, about 88% detected once. Sample: peripheral blood. These receptors originate from a man aged 35-49 years with acute or convalescent COVID-19.

The chain couples TRBV12-3 or TRBV12-4 to TRBJ1-2; TRBD1 agrees at 8 bases. The V segment lost 4 bases and the J segment 9 bases; nucleotides outside the gene matches: 7. The CDR3 is made up of 13 amino acids. CDR3 region: CASSYRGDLSYTF. The DNA of the CDR3 is TGTGCCAGCAGTTACAGGGGGGATCTGAGCTACACCTTC.

This clone was detected a few times. The rearrangement uses TRBV3-1 (or the pseudogene TRBV3-2) and TRBJ1-6; tentatively, D is TRBD1 (5 bases). Deletions cut 3 bases from V and 4 bases from J, with 10 bases between. CDR1 and CDR2 (germline): LGHDT, YNNKEL (reference sequence). This CDR3 is built from 15 residues. As DNA, the CDR3 is TGTGCCAGCAGCCAGGGGGGGTCGTATAATTCACCCCTCCACTTT. It specifies CASSQGGSYNSPLHF.

Here the CDR3 reads CASSAAGYTEAFF. The DNA for the CDR3 is TGTGCCAGCAGCGCGGCCGGGTACACTGAAGCTTTCTTT. The rearrangement joins TRBV11-3 to TRBJ1-1; D is unclear. V was shortened by 5 bases and J by 3 bases, with 10 bases between the two germline ends. Germline CDR1 reads SGHNT; CDR2 reads YENEEA. This CDR3 is 13 amino acids long.

The rearrangement uses TRBV5-6 and TRBJ1-2; D may be TRBD1 (6 bases). Germline V gives CDR1 SGHDT, CDR2 YYEEEE. This CDR3 has 13 amino acids. V lost 3 bases to trimming and J lost 7 bases, with 13 bases between them. This CDR3 reads CASSSPGASGYTF. DNA of the CDR3: TGTGCCAGCAGCTCGCCAGGGGCTAGTGGCTACACCTTC.

The chain couples TRBV4-2 to TRBJ1-5, with 7 bases fitting TRBD1. Unmatched junction bases numbered 8, after V lost 0 bases and J lost 6 bases. CDR1 and CDR2 from the germline V gene are LGHNA and YNFKEQ. This CDR3 has 16 amino acids. The CDR3 nucleotides read TGTGCCAGCAGCCAAGAGACAGGGTTTCTGGGTCAGCCCCAGCATTTT. Protein: CASSQETGFLGQPQHF.

The V call is TRBV5-4, the J call TRBJ1-6; D gene ambiguous. This CDR3 has 13 amino acids. V gave up 1 base and J gave up 6 bases, with 5 bases separating them. Germline V gene lookup returns CDR1 SGHNT and CDR2 YYREEE (reference sequence). DNA of the CDR3: TGTGCCAGCAGCTTGCAGGTTAATTCACCCCTCCACTTT. It specifies CASSLQVNSPLHF. Supplemented by reference TRBV5-4 and TRBJ1-6, the full variable domain reads ETGVTQSPTHLIKTRGQQVTLRCSSQSGHNTVSWYQQALGQGPQFIFQYYREEENGRGNFPPRFSGLQFPNYSSELNVNALELDDSALYLCASSLQVNSPLHFGNGTRLTVT.

The chain links TRBV5-1 to TRBJ2-6; 7 bases map to TRBD1. The V and J ends lost 2 bases and 2 bases, in that order; junction bases with no gene match: 4. This CDR3 has 16 residues. Germline CDR1 is SGHRS and CDR2 is YFSETQ. Written as DNA, the CDR3 is TGCGCCAGCAGCTTAACAGGGGTCCCTGGGGCCAACGTCCTGACTTTC. It is translated as CASSLTGVPGANVLTF.

The chain uses TRBV7-2 and TRBJ1-3; D call uncertain. This CDR3 is built from 16 residues. The germline CDR1 and CDR2 sequences are SGHTA and FQGNSA. V shed 1 base and J shed 3 bases, with 13 bases lying between them. CDR3 in amino acids: CASSLERTDFGNTIYF. Here the CDR3 DNA reads TGTGCCAGCAGCTTAGAAAGGACGGACTTTGGAAACACCATATATTTT.

The chain carries TRBV7-2 and TRBJ1-4; 7 positions match TRBD1. The V gene end was trimmed by 5 bases and the J gene end by 0 bases; junction bases not matched to a gene: 6. The CDR3 sequence is 16 residues long. Germline loops: CDR1 SGHTA, CDR2 FQGNSA. The CDR3 loop reads CASSPRGTATNEKLFF. In DNA form, the CDR3 reads TGTGCCAGCAGCCCCAGAGGGACAGCAACTAATGAAAAACTGTTTTTT.

The rearrangement uses TRBV7-9 and TRBJ2-1; a weak D match, TRBD2 (6 bases). Germline assignment: CDR1 SEHNR and CDR2 FQNEAQ (reference sequence). V shed 11 bases and J shed 0 bases, with 14 bases lying between them. There are 14 residues in the CDR3. The CDR3 nucleotides read TGTGCCGGGGCGCGGGGAGGCTCCTACAATGAGCAGTTCTTC. Protein sequence: CAGARGGSYNEQFF.

This chain joins TRBV30 and TRBJ1-5; D is possibly TRBD1 (6 bases). The V end was cut by 2 bases, the J end by 2 bases, with 10 bases between. CDR3 length: 14 amino acids. Germline V gene data show CDR1 as GTSNPN and CDR2 as SVGIG (reference sequence). The CDR3 bases are TGTGCCTGGAGTAGAGCAGGGGGCAATCAGCCCCAGCATTTT. Residues: CAWSRAGGNQPQHF.

V and J are TRBV7-2 and TRBJ1-2, with D perhaps matching TRBD1 (6 bases). The V end was cut by 6 bases, the J end by 4 bases, with 15 bases between. The CDR3 runs to 14 residues. CDR1 and CDR2 from the germline V gene are SGHTA and FQGNSA. CDR3 bases: TGTGCCAGCAGACAACCTACAGGGCCCTATGGCTACACCTTC. This codes for CASRQPTGPYGYTF.

The chain is built from TRBV30 and TRBJ2-7; 7 nucleotides match TRBD1. Germline trimming cut 2 bases from V and 4 bases from J; bases unmatched to any gene: 8. CDR3 length: 14 amino acids. CDR1 is GTSNPN, CDR2 SVGIG, per germline (reference sequence). In DNA, the CDR3 is TGTGCCTGGAGTCCCCGACAGGGAAGGTACGAGCAGTACTTC. It encodes CAWSPRQGRYEQYF. Looking up the rest from reference TRBV30 and TRBJ2-7 gives the full variable domain: SQTIHQWPATLVQPVGSPLSLECTVEGTSNPNLYWYRQAAGRGLQLLFYSVGIGQISSEVPQNLSASRPQDRQFILSSKKLLLSDSGFYLCAWSPRQGRYEQYFGPGTRLTVT.

The table lists this clone with a count of one. The chain combines TRBV6-4 with TRBJ1-5; 11 positions match TRBD1. V dropped 4 bases and J dropped 5; count of bases not matched to a gene: 7. Germline CDR1 reads MRHNA; CDR2 reads SNTAGT. The CDR3 runs 16 residues. As DNA, the CDR3 is TGTGCCAGCAGTGGCTCCCGGGACAGGGGGGATCAGCCCCAGCATTTT. This codes for CASSGSRDRGDQPQHF.

The rearrangement uses TRBV6-6 and TRBJ1-3; D gene uncertain. Germline V gene sequence: CDR1 MNHNY, CDR2 SVGAGI (reference sequence). This CDR3 comprises 13 residues. The V end was cut by 5 bases, the J end by 2 bases, with 7 bases between. CDR3 protein: CASSAATGNTIYF. DNA of the CDR3: TGTGCCAGCAGTGCCGCTACTGGAAACACCATATATTTT.

This clone has a single count. This chain uses TRBV24-1 with TRBJ2-7, with 7 bases aligning to TRBD2. Germline-derived CDR1 and CDR2 are KGHDR and SFDVKD. J was trimmed by 7 bases and V by 2 bases; bases with no gene match: 13. The CDR3 contains 16 residues. CDR3 DNA: TGTGCCACCAGTGATTGGTGGCAGGGAGGGTTGGGGGAGCAGTACTTC. Encoded protein: CATSDWWQGGLGEQYF.

The chain has TRBV28 and TRBJ1-2; 9 bases fit TRBD1. CDR1 is MDHEN and CDR2 is SYDVKM in the germline V gene. This CDR3 region has 15 residues. Trimming at V came to 6 bases and at J to 4 bases, leaving 9 bases not matched to a gene. CDR3 nucleotides: TGTGCCAGCAGCCCATCCGGACAGGGGATCTATGGCTACACCTTC. It specifies CASSPSGQGIYGYTF.

The V gene is TRBV14, the J gene TRBJ2-1; no clear D. The CDR3 has 15 amino acids. V was trimmed by 1 base and J by 6 bases, leaving 13 bases between them. Germline values: CDR1 SGHDN, CDR2 FVKESK. The CDR3 loop is CASSQGYEVANEQFF. The CDR3 bases are TGTGCCAGCAGCCAAGGATACGAGGTTGCCAATGAGCAGTTCTTC. The full variable domain, rest sourced from reference TRBV14 and TRBJ2-1, is EAGVTQFPSHSVIEKGQTVTLRCDPISGHDNLYWYRRVMGKEIKFLLHFVKESKQDESGMPNNRFLAERTGGTYSTLKVQPAELEDSGVYFCASSQGYEVANEQFFGPGTRLTVL.

The chain has TRBV7-8 and TRBJ2-1; TRBD2 aligns across 7 bases. Trimming at V came to 5 bases and at J to 4 bases, leaving 14 bases not matched to a gene. CDR1 is SGHVS, CDR2 FQNEAQ, per germline. The CDR3 totals 17 residues. CDR3 DNA: TGTGCCAGCAGCCGACGGCCGAGGACTAGGCAATACAATGAGCAGTTCTTC. Protein: CASSRRPRTRQYNEQFF.

The rearrangement joins TRBV11-2 to TRBJ1-1; 8 bases map to TRBD1. CDR3 size: 15 residues. The junction had 10 bases not matched to a gene; V was cut back by 5 bases and J by 5 bases. Germline values: CDR1 SGHAT, CDR2 FQNNGV. CDR3 in DNA: TGTGCCAGCAGCCTCACGCAGGGGGCAACGACTGAAGCTTTCTTT. This encodes CASSLTQGATTEAFF.

The V and J genes are TRBV7-2 and TRBJ1-2; D may be TRBD1 (6 bases). The V gene's germline CDR1 is SGHTA and CDR2 FQGNSA. The CDR3 runs 14 residues. The V gene lost 4 bases and the J gene lost 2 bases, with 11 bases spanning the gap. The CDR3 nucleotides are TGTGCCAGCAGCTACGTACAGGGAAACTATGGCTACACCTTC. This translates into CASSYVQGNYGYTF.

The chain recombines TRBV3-1 (or the pseudogene TRBV3-2) with TRBJ2-3; 11 nucleotides align to TRBD2. The CDR3 covers 17 residues. Per germline, CDR1 LGHDT and CDR2 YNNKEL (reference sequence). Germline trimming cut 1 base from V and 6 bases from J; bases unmatched to any gene: 9. The CDR3 protein is CASSQGMVAGGPDTQYF. As DNA, the CDR3 is TGTGCCAGCAGCCAAGGTATGGTAGCGGGGGGGCCGGATACGCAGTATTTT.

For this clone: The sample contains more than one DNA sequence encoding this CDR3. The chain couples TRBV19 to TRBJ1-6, with D unclear. V dropped 0 bases and J dropped 7 bases, with 13 bases sitting between them. This CDR3 comprises 16 residues. The germline CDR1 and CDR2 sequences are LNHDA and SQIVND (reference sequence). CDR3 coding DNA: TGTGCCAGTAGTATAGATGTTGGACCGGGGAATTCACCCCTCCACTTT. Translating gives CASSIDVGPGNSPLHF.

This sequence joins TRBV29-1 and TRBJ1-2; D is unresolved. The V end lost 1 base, the J end lost 6 bases, and 6 bases lay between the germline ends. Germline V gene data show CDR1 as SQVTM and CDR2 as ANQGSEA. CDR3 length: 11 amino acids. CDR3 region: CSVEGEDGYTF. The CDR3 region has the DNA TGCAGCGTTGAAGGGGAGGATGGCTACACCTTC.

This clone was counted only a few times. The chain uses TRBV5-1 and TRBJ1-1; D possibly corresponds to TRBD1 (5 bases). CDR1 SGHRS and CDR2 YFSETQ come from the germline V gene. The CDR3 extends over 14 amino acids. The germline V and J ends were trimmed by 1 base and 5 bases, with 12 bases remaining between them. CDR3 bases: TGCGCCAGCAGCTTGCCGGGGGGAGAGACTGAAGCTTTCTTT. Amino acids: CASSLPGGETEAFF.

The rearrangement uses TRBV9 and TRBJ1-2; 7 positions agree with TRBD1. CDR3 size: 14 residues. Unmatched junction bases numbered 5, after V lost 0 bases and J lost 6 bases. Germline V gene sequence: CDR1 SGDLS, CDR2 YYNGEE. The CDR3 bases are TGTGCCAGCAGCGTAGGCGGGACAGTGGATGGCTACACCTTC. Residues: CASSVGGTVDGYTF. The full variable domain, its missing parts supplied by reference TRBV9 and TRBJ1-2, is DSGVTQTPKHLITATGQRVTLRCSPRSGDLSVYWYQQSLDQGLQFLIQYYNGEERAKGNILERFSAQQFPDLHSELNLSSLELGDSALYFCASSVGGTVDGYTFGSGTRLTVV.

The chain couples TRBV5-1 to TRBJ1-1, with D tentatively TRBD1 (5 bases). The ends were cut back, 5 bases at V and 5 bases at J, with 13 bases in the middle. Per the germline V gene, CDR1 is SGHRS and CDR2 is YFSETQ. The CDR3 runs to 13 residues. The CDR3 nucleotides are TGCGCCAGCAGGGACGGGCAGGGAACTGAAGCTTTCTTT. Its protein product is CASRDGQGTEAFF.

The rearrangement joins TRBV21-1 to TRBJ1-2. TRBV21-1 is tagged as a pseudogene. CDR3 length: 11 amino acids. CDR3 nucleotides: TGTGCCATCTCGGGGGAGGATGGCTACACCTTC. It is translated as CAISGEDGYTF.